This TCR beta chain originates from a study of control samples from healthy donors and cancer patients. Trimming took off 0 bases at V and 10 bases at J, with 14 bases between the two ends. The germline V gene has CDR1 LGHDT and CDR2 YNNKEL (reference sequence). The CDR3 totals 14 residues. Method: immunoSEQ multiplex PCR; TCRdb's copy keeps in-frame clones and lacks some. The sample carries about 160,000 clones, 90% to 95% recorded once. The chain is built from TRBV3-1 (or the pseudogene TRBV3-2) and TRBJ2-3; no clear D. The receptor was isolated from a woman in her forties in good health. The specimen sequenced was blood. This chain's CDR3 is CASSQDPRRGAQYF. The CDR3 coding sequence is TGTGCCAGCAGCCAAGATCCGCGACGAGGCGCGCAGTATTTT.